This T cell receptor (beta chain) comes out of a study of cytomegalovirus exposure and HLA in healthy donors. Whole-study context: In a later analysis, it was reported that the 110 or so validation repertoires had been produced on the same platform as the roughly 700 repertoires belonging to the first cohort.

TCRdb keeps only in-frame clones here, not all; method: immunoSEQ multiplex PCR. This repertoire shows about 130,000 clones, around 94% found once; its top ten account for roughly 1.3%. On this clone itself: Its target is not known.

The donors were in the roughly 120-subject validation cohort; that cohort was separate from the roughly 700-subject first cohort. After removal of 5 bases from V and 4 bases from J, the junction contained 4 bases not matched to a gene. CDR1 MNHEY and CDR2 SMNVEV come from the germline V gene (reference sequence). The CDR3 sequence is 14 residues long. The study, taken as a whole, reports: For cytomegalovirus status, the classifier reportedly gave diagnoses with high specificity and sensitivity. The tendency of first-cohort TCR clusters to co-occur in the approximately 110 validation repertoires was the finding of a later analysis.

Sequencing used PBMCs. The origin of this receptor is a young woman in good health and CMV-seronegative. The rearrangement links TRBV27 to TRBJ1-2; 10 bases match TRBD1. CDR3 in amino acids: CASSPWTGGYGYTF. In DNA, the CDR3 is TGTGCCAGCAGTCCCTGGACAGGGGGCTATGGCTACACCTTC.